This T cell receptor beta chain appears in the sequencing data of a study of blood T cell repertoires in COVID-19. The wider study: Both acute and convalescent COVID-19 samples were obtained from the United States, Italy and Spain. PBMCs, B-cell-depleted T cells, or T cells provided the cDNA or gDNA that made up the material.

As processed by the authors: For nucleated cells, counts were estimated from reference gene primer amplification. Sequencing used immunoSEQ multiplex PCR; TCRdb keeps in-frame clones, though not all of them. The V and J calls and clone size come from that table; D and trimming were worked out from the DNA. The sample has roughly 160,000 clones; approximately 84% are singletons. Germline loops: CDR1 LNHDA, CDR2 SQIVND (reference sequence). The CDR3 spans 13 residues. V lost 3 bases, J lost 5 bases, and 10 bases lay in between. Sequenced material: peripheral blood. The rearrangement uses TRBV19 and TRBJ1-2; D is undetermined. This TCR was recovered from a man between 65 and 85 years old with active or convalescent COVID-19. CDR3 bases: TGTGCCAGTAGTATCGAGAGGTCGTATGGCTACACCTTC. It is translated as CASSIERSYGYTF.